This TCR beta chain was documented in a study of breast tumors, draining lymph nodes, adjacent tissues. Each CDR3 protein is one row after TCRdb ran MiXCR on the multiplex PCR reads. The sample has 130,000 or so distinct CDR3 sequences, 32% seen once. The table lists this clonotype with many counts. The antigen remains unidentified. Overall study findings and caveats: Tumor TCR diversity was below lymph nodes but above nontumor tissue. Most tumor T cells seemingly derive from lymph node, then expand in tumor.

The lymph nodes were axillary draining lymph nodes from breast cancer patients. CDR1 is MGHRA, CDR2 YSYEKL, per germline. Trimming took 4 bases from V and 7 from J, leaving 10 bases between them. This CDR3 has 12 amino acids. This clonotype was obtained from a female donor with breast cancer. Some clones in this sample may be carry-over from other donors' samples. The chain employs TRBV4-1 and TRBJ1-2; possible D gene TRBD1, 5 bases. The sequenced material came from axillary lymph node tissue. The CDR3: CASSPGGTGYTF. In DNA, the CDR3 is TGCGCCAGCAGCCCCGGCGGGACTGGCTACACCTTC.